This note documents a single T cell receptor (beta chain) sequence. The antigen remains undetermined. Co-extracting RNA and DNA was done with about 17-31 mg of unsorted bulk tissue as input. Patients had primary liver carcinoma treated by surgical resection. Whichever tumor sample was examined, it had over 85% viable tumor cells. These data originate in a study of tumor-infiltrating lymphocytes in primary liver carcinoma. TCR beta cDNA was made from 400 to 500 ng total RNA with a constant-region primer. Sequencing libraries for TCR beta derived from three nested multiplex PCR rounds that used slightly modified ARM-PCR. Use of TRBV1-TRBV30 forward primers with a C-beta reverse primer characterized the first two PCR rounds, which lasted approximately 11 cycles each. Each CDR3 protein is one row after TCRdb ran MiXCR on the multiplex PCR reads. The sample consists of more than 55,000 distinct CDR3 sequences, around 64% of them appearing once.

CDR1 and CDR2 from the germline V gene are LNHNV and YYDKDF (reference sequence). The CDR3 extends over 13 amino acids. The V gene lost 8 bases and the J gene lost 6 bases, with 16 bases spanning the gap. Broader study findings: When set against blood, tumors had a significantly higher top-250-clone fraction (p = 0.039). It was tumor-adjacent and tumor-blood pairs that overlapped less than tumor region pairs did.

J is TRBJ1-1 and V is TRBV15; weak D call: TRBD1 (6 bases). What was sequenced was liver tumor tissue from sampling region 2. Subset reported: tumor region T2, inferior pole. This clonotype originated in a middle-aged man with primary liver carcinoma and hepatitis B virus infection. The CDR3 DNA follows: TGTGCCACCTCCAAGGGGGTTTATGCTGAAGCTTTCTTT. Translating it yields CATSKGVYAEAFF.